Sequencing of this T cell receptor (beta chain) was carried out in a study of breast tumors, draining lymph nodes, adjacent tissues. Samples came from axillary lymph nodes draining the breast cancer. This clonotype was counted many times. The J segment lost 4 bases and the V segment lost 4 bases, leaving 6 bases of the junction unmatched. Germline values: CDR1 SGDLS, CDR2 YYNGEE. The CDR3 runs to 14 residues. TCRdb called the multiplex PCR reads again in MiXCR, with one record for every CDR3 protein. The sample lists some 120,000 distinct CDR3 sequences; just under 20% were seen once. Sequenced: axillary lymph node tissue. The chain is built from TRBV9 and TRBJ2-5; TRBD2 aligns across 8 bases. This TCR derives from a female donor with breast cancer. Some clones in this sample may be carry-over from other donors' samples. CDR3 residues: CASSPGLAGETQYF. DNA for the CDR3: TGTGCCAGCAGCCCCGGACTAGCTGGAGAGACCCAGTACTTC.